This T cell receptor beta chain comes out of a study of T cell responses to AZD1222 COVID-19 vaccine. The assay was immunoSEQ multiplex PCR, and TCRdb's table has in-frame clones only and misses some. In the table there are about 130,000 clones, approximately 86% of which are singletons. The ends lost 4 bases at V and 7 bases at J; junction bases unmatched: 8. This CDR3 contains 14 residues. The germline V gene encodes CDR1 SGHNT and CDR2 YYREEE (reference sequence). This TCR came from an adult in good health. Specimen: peripheral blood, collected on day 0 of AZD1222 vaccination. V and J are TRBV5-4 and TRBJ2-7; 10 positions agree with TRBD1. The CDR3 nucleotides read TGTGCCAGCAGCACCCGACAGGGGGCAAATGAGCAGTACTTC. It codes for CASSTRQGANEQYF.